The 32 T cell receptor beta chains below were found in one sample sequenced in a study of blood T cells in healthy people across ages. A sample-barcoded 5' primer and a J-beta primer mix were used in a second PCR of roughly 7 to 11 cycles. From the 5' RACE reads, TCRdb called clonotypes with MiXCR, one entry per CDR3 protein. The sample has 1.4 million to 1.5 million distinct CDR3 sequences, around 42% seen once; the top ten hold roughly 7.9%. Sequencing was performed on blood. The source of these receptors is a woman aged 18 to 35 in good health.

Only a few counts were recorded for this clonotype. This chain uses TRBV9 with TRBJ2-7; no firm D call. V was shortened by 4 bases and J by 2 bases, with 13 bases between the two germline ends. This CDR3 is built from 14 residues. Germline lookup yields CDR1 SGDLS and CDR2 YYNGEE. CDR3 sequence: CASSPVNRAYEQYF. CDR3 coding DNA: TGTGCCAGCAGCCCCGTAAACAGAGCCTACGAGCAGTACTTC.

The chain carries TRBV5-6 and TRBJ2-1; 9 nucleotides match TRBD1. The germline gives CDR1 SGHDT, CDR2 YYEEEE. Germline trimming cut 0 bases from V and 9 bases from J; bases unmatched to any gene: 10. The length of the CDR3 is 16 residues. The CDR3 nucleotides are TGTGCCAGCAGCTTGGCCGTGGGGACAGGGAAGTCTGAGCAGTTCTTC. It translates to CASSLAVGTGKSEQFF.

The rearrangement links TRBV25-1 to TRBJ2-4, with TRBD1 matching over 7 bases. Gene TRBJ2-7 matches the end of the DNA better, so the J call may be wrong. The CDR3 has 14 residues. The V gene's germline CDR1 is MGHDK and CDR2 SYGVNS. CDR3 nucleotides: TGTGCCAGCAGACGGGACAGCCCGTTCTACGAGCAGTACTTC. Its protein is CASRRDSPFYEQYF.

J is TRBJ1-2 and V is TRBV10-3; D possibly corresponds to TRBD1 (5 bases). CDR1 is ENHRY and CDR2 is SYGVKD in the germline V gene. The CDR3 sequence is 14 residues long. Trimming shortened V by 2 bases and J by 4 bases, and 11 bases separated the two germline ends. CDR3 residues: CAISETPGLYGYTF. CDR3 in DNA: TGTGCCATCAGTGAGACACCGGGACTCTATGGCTACACCTTC.

This rearrangement joins TRBV6-5 to TRBJ2-7; D might be TRBD1 (6 bases). CDR1 and CDR2 from the germline V gene are MNHEY and SVGAGI. Trimming took off 7 bases at V and 3 bases at J, with 16 bases between the two ends. The CDR3 extends over 14 amino acids. The CDR3 bases are TGTGCCAGCACCTCCAGGGGAATAGGCTACGAGCAGTACTTC. Residues: CASTSRGIGYEQYF.

This clonotype was found once. A much larger clone is a single base away; this may be a read error. CDR3 nucleotide sequence: TGCAGCGTTGGCGAGCAGGGGAGGAAGGATGGCTACACCTTC. Protein: CSVGEQGRKDGYTF. This chain links TRBV29-1 with TRBJ1-2, with D perhaps TRBD1 (6 bases). The V end was cut by 4 bases, the J end by 6 bases, with 18 bases between. The CDR3 length is 14 residues. Germline assignment: CDR1 SQVTM and CDR2 ANQGSEA. Based on the CDR3 plus reference TRBV29-1 and TRBJ1-2, the full variable domain is SAVISQKPSRDICQRGTSLTIQCQVDSQVTMMFWYRQQPGQSLTLIATANQGSEATYESGFVIDKFPISRPNLTFSTLTVSNMSPEDSSIYLCSVGEQGRKDGYTFGSGTRLTVV.

In DNA form, the CDR3 reads TGTGCCTGCCGGGACAGGGGGCGCGGGGGGTATGGCTACACCTTC. This sequence encodes CACRDRGRGGYGYTF. The chain carries TRBV28 and TRBJ1-2; 12 positions agree with TRBD1. The CDR3 extends over 15 amino acids. Per the germline V gene, CDR1 is MDHEN and CDR2 is SYDVKM. V dropped 11 bases and J dropped 5; count of bases not matched to a gene: 12.

This clonotype has just a few counts. CDR3 DNA sequence: TGTGCCAGCAGCTTAGCCAGGGCCTACGAGCAGTACTTC. Protein: CASSLARAYEQYF. The rearrangement links TRBV13 to TRBJ2-7; D is perhaps TRBD1 (5 bases). V was trimmed by 1 base and J by 2 bases, leaving 6 bases between them. CDR1 PRHDT and CDR2 FYEKMQ come from the germline V gene (reference sequence). The CDR3 is made up of 13 amino acids.

This clonotype was observed at least ten times. The chain carries TRBV6-4 and TRBJ2-3, with 7 bases lining up with TRBD2. Germline assignment: CDR1 MRHNA and CDR2 SNTAGT. The CDR3 runs to 14 residues. V dropped 3 bases and J dropped 2; count of bases not matched to a gene: 2. CDR3 bases: TGTGCCAGCAGTGAGACTAGCCCCACAGATACGCAGTATTTT. Translating it yields CASSETSPTDTQYF.

J is TRBJ2-1 and V is TRBV7-2, with 7 bases matching TRBD2. The CDR3 runs 16 residues. Germline trimming cut 3 bases from V and 7 bases from J; bases unmatched to any gene: 12. Germline CDR1 and CDR2: SGHTA and FQGNSA. CDR3 bases: TGTGCCAGCAGCTTCCAGCCGGCGGGAGTGGGGAATGAGCAGTTCTTC. Residues: CASSFQPAGVGNEQFF.

This clonotype has a handful of counts. The gene calls are TRBV2 and TRBJ2-7; perhaps TRBD2 as D (5 bases). This CDR3 has 14 amino acids. Per germline, CDR1 SNHLY and CDR2 FYNNEI. Trimming removed 5 bases at V and 2 bases at J, with 13 bases between. The CDR3 DNA follows: TGTGCCAGCAGTAAAGGACTGGGAGCCTACGAGCAGTACTTC. Translated: CASSKGLGAYEQYF.

Ten or more counts support this clonotype. The rearrangement links TRBV12-3 or TRBV12-4 to TRBJ2-3; D ambiguous. CDR3 size: 14 residues. The ends were cut back, 5 bases at V and 4 bases at J, with 13 bases in the middle. CDR3 protein: CASSLSGVPDTQYF. The CDR3 region has the DNA TGTGCCAGCAGTCTCTCGGGTGTGCCAGATACGCAGTATTTT.

About this clonotype: A read error may produce the germline difference seen at one junction end. The rearrangement uses TRBV11-1 and TRBJ2-1; 10 positions agree with TRBD2. The CDR3 has 15 residues. The germline V gene encodes CDR1 SGHAT and CDR2 FQDESV (reference sequence). The CDR3 DNA is TGTGCCAGCGGCTTCTCAGCGGGGGGGTACAATGAGCAGTTCTTC. Protein sequence: CASGFSAGGYNEQFF.

This clonotype was picked up a small number of times. J is TRBJ2-7 and V is TRBV6-1; D is unclear. The DNA matches TRBJ2-5 better at its end, which makes the J call doubtful. This CDR3 comprises 11 residues. The germline gives CDR1 MNHNS, CDR2 SASEGT. The DNA of the CDR3 is TGTGCCAGCGCTAAAGGGGAGACCCAGTACTTC. Translating gives CASAKGETQYF.

This clonotype was found once. The chain uses TRBV20-1 and TRBJ2-1, with D perhaps matching TRBD2 (7 bases). In germline, CDR1 is DFQATT, CDR2 SNEGSKA (reference sequence). The V end lost 5 bases, the J end lost 7 bases, and 15 bases lay between the germline ends. This CDR3 comprises 13 residues. CDR3 residues: CSAPRTRGNEQFF. CDR3 coding DNA: TGCAGTGCTCCCAGGACTAGGGGGAATGAGCAGTTCTTC.

The chain carries TRBV20-1 and TRBJ2-1; 7 nucleotides match TRBD2. Germline V gene data show CDR1 as DFQATT and CDR2 as SNEGSKA (reference sequence). The CDR3 consists of 16 residues. Trimming cost V 8 bases and J 0 bases; bases outside gene matches: 13. The CDR3 bases are TGCAGTACCACCGGGAAGGGCGGGGGCTCCTACAATGAGCAGTTCTTC. It specifies CSTTGKGGGSYNEQFF.

This clonotype was observed a few times. This rearrangement joins TRBV7-9 to TRBJ2-7, with 8 nucleotides matching TRBD2. This CDR3 is 14 amino acids long. Germline V gene lookup returns CDR1 SEHNR and CDR2 FQNEAQ (reference sequence). V dropped 3 bases and J dropped 5; count of bases not matched to a gene: 6. The CDR3 sequence is CASSFRTSFHEQYF. The CDR3 DNA reads as TGTGCCAGCAGCTTCAGGACTAGCTTCCACGAGCAGTACTTC.

This clonotype came up a few times. The rearrangement links TRBV7-9 to TRBJ2-1, with TRBD2 matching 7 bases. CDR1 is SEHNR, CDR2 FQNEAQ, per germline (reference sequence). This CDR3 region has 13 residues. Losses at the gene ends were 5 bases for V and 13 bases for J; bases not matched to a gene: 11. Written as DNA, the CDR3 is TGTGCCAGCAGCCACTCCTTGGGAGGGATCCAGTTCTTC. Its protein product is CASSHSLGGIQFF.

J is TRBJ2-4 and V is TRBV27; 7 bases agree with TRBD1. Germline V lookup: CDR1 MNHEY, CDR2 SMNVEV (reference sequence). V was pared by 4 bases and J by 7 bases, with 10 bases of the junction left unmatched. The length of the CDR3 is 15 residues. The CDR3 here is CASSSHRGGGNIQYF. The CDR3 bases are TGTGCCAGCAGTTCCCACAGGGGTGGCGGCAACATTCAGTACTTC.

This chain connects TRBV13 to TRBJ2-7; 9 bases line up with TRBD1. CDR3 length: 15 residues. Per the germline V gene, CDR1 is PRHDT and CDR2 is FYEKMQ (reference sequence). With 6 bases clipped from V and 0 bases from J, the junction kept 6 bases outside the gene matches. Here the CDR3 reads CASSSDRGSSYEQYF. CDR3 coding DNA: TGTGCCAGCAGTTCGGACAGGGGCTCCTCCTACGAGCAGTACTTC.

The CDR3 coding sequence is TGTGCCAGCACCCTAATTTTCGGTAATTCACCCCTCCACTTT. Protein sequence: CASTLIFGNSPLHF. V is TRBV12-3 or TRBV12-4 and J is TRBJ1-6; D remains unclear. This CDR3 is 14 amino acids long. The V end was cut by 7 bases, the J end by 6 bases, with 13 bases between.

This sequence joins TRBV4-1 and TRBJ1-2; 9 bases agree with TRBD1. Looked up from germline, CDR1 is MGHRA and CDR2 is YSYEKL. V dropped 8 bases and J dropped 2; count of bases not matched to a gene: 9. This CDR3 comprises 15 residues. The CDR3 sequence: CASGVTGGANYGYTF. As DNA, the CDR3 is TGCGCCAGCGGGGTCACAGGGGGCGCGAACTATGGCTACACCTTC.

V and J are TRBV7-2 and TRBJ2-6; 7 bases are shared with TRBD2. This CDR3 is 16 amino acids long. The V gene end was trimmed by 8 bases and the J gene end by 3 bases; junction bases not matched to a gene: 10. In germline, CDR1 is SGHTA, CDR2 FQGNSA. The CDR3 loop is CASGPGGSLGANVLTF. The CDR3 DNA reads as TGTGCCAGCGGACCTGGCGGGAGTCTTGGGGCCAACGTCCTGACTTTC.

CDR3 DNA sequence: TGTGCCAGCAGTTTAATCTCTTCTGGCGAGCAGTACTTC. It encodes CASSLISSGEQYF. The J gene is TRBJ2-7, the V gene TRBV12-3 or TRBV12-4; unclear D gene. The CDR3 sequence is 13 residues long. Trimming left V 2 bases short and J 6 bases short, with 11 bases between.

The chain joins TRBV20-1 to TRBJ2-5; unclear D gene. Germline CDR1 reads DFQATT; CDR2 reads SNEGSKA (reference sequence). The CDR3 consists of 13 residues. Trimming left V 6 bases short and J 4 bases short, with 15 bases between. CDR3 amino acids: CSANGPDRETQYF. CDR3 DNA: TGCAGTGCGAACGGGCCCGATCGAGAGACCCAGTACTTC.

V and J are TRBV4-1 and TRBJ2-3, with TRBD1 matching 8 bases. V lost 0 bases and J lost 3; bases outside the gene matches: 8. Germline V gene data show CDR1 as MGHRA and CDR2 as YSYEKL. The CDR3 sequence is 17 residues long. The CDR3 protein is CASSQDRQGAPTDTQYF. CDR3 DNA: TGCGCCAGCAGCCAAGATCGGCAGGGGGCGCCTACAGATACGCAGTATTTT.

This clonotype was detected a few times. The V and J genes are TRBV12-3 or TRBV12-4 and TRBJ1-4; D remains unclear. Trimming left V 7 bases short and J 7 bases short, with 10 bases between. The CDR3 has 12 amino acids. DNA for the CDR3: TGTGCCAGCATCTCGACGGGTGAAAAACTGTTTTTT. Translation gives CASISTGEKLFF.

The chain couples TRBV15 to TRBJ1-2; no clear D. Germline CDR1 and CDR2: LNHNV and YYDKDF (reference sequence). V shed 4 bases and J shed 8 bases, with 23 bases lying between them. The CDR3 contains 16 residues. Here the CDR3 reads CATSNVPGWRDYGYTF. In nucleotides, the CDR3 is TGTGCCACCAGCAACGTACCGGGTTGGCGAGATTACGGCTACACCTTC.

The count of this clonotype is one. The rearrangement links TRBV14 to TRBJ2-3, with D perhaps TRBD2 (7 bases). Germline lookup yields CDR1 SGHDN and CDR2 FVKESK. Trimming took 1 base from V and 4 from J, leaving 24 bases between them. This CDR3 spans 19 amino acids. Here the CDR3 reads CASSQGTSGGPQRPDTQYF. CDR3 sequence (DNA): TGTGCCAGCAGCCAAGGGACCTCGGGGGGCCCCCAAAGGCCAGATACGCAGTATTTT.

The rearrangement uses TRBV7-9 and TRBJ2-7, with a tentative D call TRBD1 (7 bases). Trimming pared 2 bases from V and 2 bases from J, leaving 19 bases between. CDR1 SEHNR and CDR2 FQNEAQ come from the germline V gene (reference sequence). This CDR3 spans 17 amino acids. The CDR3 sequence: CASSLPVGGTEPYEQYF. Here the CDR3 DNA reads TGTGCCAGCAGCTTACCCGTTGGGGGGACAGAGCCCTACGAGCAGTACTTC. Full variable domain (missing parts from reference TRBV7-9 and TRBJ2-7): DTGVSQNPRHKITKRGQNVTFRCDPISEHNRLYWYRQTLGQGPEFLTYFQNEAQLEKSRLLSDRFSAERPKGSFSTLEIQRTEQGDSAMYLCASSLPVGGTEPYEQYFGPGTRLTVT.

This clonotype has only a few counts. This chain uses TRBV10-3 with TRBJ1-4, with unresolved D. The CDR3 length is 14 residues. The V and J ends lost 6 bases and 5 bases respectively, with 13 bases between them. The germline V gene has CDR1 ENHRY and CDR2 SYGVKD. Here the CDR3 reads CAISPFGSNEKLFF. CDR3 DNA: TGTGCCATCAGCCCCTTCGGTTCCAATGAAAAACTGTTTTTT.

This rearrangement joins TRBV27 to TRBJ1-2, with D uncertain. V shed 2 bases and J shed 4 bases, with 8 bases lying between them. The germline CDR1 and CDR2 sequences are MNHEY and SMNVEV (reference sequence). The CDR3 spans 13 residues. In nucleotides, the CDR3 is TGTGCCAGCAGTTTAGCCCCCGTCTATGGCTACACCTTC. This encodes CASSLAPVYGYTF.